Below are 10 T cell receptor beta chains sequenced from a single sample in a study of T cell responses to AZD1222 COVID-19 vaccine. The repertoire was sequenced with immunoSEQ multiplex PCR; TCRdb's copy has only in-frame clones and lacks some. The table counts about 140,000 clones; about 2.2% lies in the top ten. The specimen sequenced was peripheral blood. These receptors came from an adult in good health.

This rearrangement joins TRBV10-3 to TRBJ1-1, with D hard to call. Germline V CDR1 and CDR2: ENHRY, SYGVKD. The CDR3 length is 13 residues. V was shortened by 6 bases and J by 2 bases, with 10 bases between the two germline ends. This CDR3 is CAIRSTGNTEAFF. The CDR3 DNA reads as TGTGCCATCAGATCAACTGGAAACACTGAAGCTTTCTTT.

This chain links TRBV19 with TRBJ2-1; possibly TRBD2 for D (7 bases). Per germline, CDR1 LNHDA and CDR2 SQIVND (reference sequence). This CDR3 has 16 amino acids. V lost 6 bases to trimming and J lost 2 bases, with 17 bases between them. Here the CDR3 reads CASSPGAAGPYNEQFF. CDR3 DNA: TGTGCCAGTAGCCCAGGGGCAGCGGGGCCCTACAATGAGCAGTTCTTC.

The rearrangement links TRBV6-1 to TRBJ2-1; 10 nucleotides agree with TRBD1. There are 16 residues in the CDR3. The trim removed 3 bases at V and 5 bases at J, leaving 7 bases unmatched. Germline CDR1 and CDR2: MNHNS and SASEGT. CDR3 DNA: TGTGCCAGCAGTGACCTGACAGGGGGCTTTAACAATGAGCAGTTCTTC. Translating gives CASSDLTGGFNNEQFF.

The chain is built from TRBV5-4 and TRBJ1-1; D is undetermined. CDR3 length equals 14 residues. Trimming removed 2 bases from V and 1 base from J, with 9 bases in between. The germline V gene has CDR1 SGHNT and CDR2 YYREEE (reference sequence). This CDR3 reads CASSFGSTNTEAFF. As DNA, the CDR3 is TGTGCCAGCAGCTTCGGCAGTACGAACACTGAAGCTTTCTTT.

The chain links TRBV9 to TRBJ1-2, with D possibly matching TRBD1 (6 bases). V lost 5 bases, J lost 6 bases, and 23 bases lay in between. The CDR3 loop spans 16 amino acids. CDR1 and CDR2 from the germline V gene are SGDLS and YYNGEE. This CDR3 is CASRDFIPGTRDGYTF. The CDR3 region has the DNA TGTGCCAGCAGAGACTTTATTCCGGGGACAAGAGATGGCTACACCTTC.

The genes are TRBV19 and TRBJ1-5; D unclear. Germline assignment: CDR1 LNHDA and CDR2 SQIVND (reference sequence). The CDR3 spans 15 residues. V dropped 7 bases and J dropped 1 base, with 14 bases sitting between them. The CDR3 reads CASNYDGVSNQPQHF. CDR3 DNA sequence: TGTGCCAGTAACTACGACGGGGTAAGCAATCAGCCCCAGCATTTT.

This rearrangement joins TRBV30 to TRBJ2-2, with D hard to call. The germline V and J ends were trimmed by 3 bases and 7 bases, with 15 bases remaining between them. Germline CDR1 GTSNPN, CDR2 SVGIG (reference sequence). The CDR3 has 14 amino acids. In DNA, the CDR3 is TGTGCCTGGAGCTCTCTCGGCGTCGGCGGGGAGCTGTTTTTT. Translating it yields CAWSSLGVGGELFF.

The CDR3 loop is CASSATQGTLPKPQHF. CDR3 DNA: TGCGCCAGCAGCGCTACGCAGGGGACTCTCCCGAAGCCCCAGCATTTT. The chain recombines TRBV5-1 with TRBJ1-5; D perhaps matches TRBD1 (6 bases). Germline V gives CDR1 SGHRS, CDR2 YFSETQ. With 4 bases removed from V and 8 bases from J, the gap between germline ends came to 22 bases. The CDR3 contains 16 residues.

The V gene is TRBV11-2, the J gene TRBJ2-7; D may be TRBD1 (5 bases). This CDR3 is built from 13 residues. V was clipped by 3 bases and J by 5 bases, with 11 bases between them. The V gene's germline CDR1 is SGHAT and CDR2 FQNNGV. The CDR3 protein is CASSLTQVNEQYF. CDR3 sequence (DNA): TGTGCCAGCAGCTTGACACAGGTGAACGAGCAGTACTTC. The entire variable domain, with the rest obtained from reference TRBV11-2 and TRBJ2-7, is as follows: EAGVAQSPRYKIIEKRQSVAFWCNPISGHATLYWYQQILGQGPKLLIQFQNNGVVDDSQLPKDRFSAERLKGVDSTLKIQPAKLEDSAVYLCASSLTQVNEQYFGPGTRLTVT.

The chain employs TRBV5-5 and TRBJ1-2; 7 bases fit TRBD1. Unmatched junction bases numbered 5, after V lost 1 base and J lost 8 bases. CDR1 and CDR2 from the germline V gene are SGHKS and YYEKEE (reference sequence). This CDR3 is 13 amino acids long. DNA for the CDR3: TGTGCCAGCAGCTTGACAGGGGAACGAGGCTACACCTTC. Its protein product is CASSLTGERGYTF.